This T cell receptor beta chain was identified during a study of T cell repertoires in cytomegalovirus infection. Study-wide context: In public TCR beta signatures, there were indications of both CMV infection and matching HLA type.

Via MiXCR, TCRdb re-called the reads, giving one row per CDR3 protein. Seen here are approximately 500,000 distinct CDR3 sequences, about 17% observed once, and the top ten hold 20% to 30%. This clonotype was counted many times. Its target is not known. Per germline, CDR1 MGHRA and CDR2 YSYEKL. The CDR3 length is 17 residues. V was pared by 1 base and J by 1 base, with 16 bases between. Overall study findings and caveats: HLA-C-restricted, CMV-specific TCR beta clonotypes were dominant ex vivo.

The chain is built from TRBV4-1 and TRBJ2-5; perhaps TRBD1 as D (5 bases). The sequenced sample was CD8+ T cells from PBMCs. The sequence derives from a human donor in good health (CMV status not recorded). Some clones in this sample may be carry-over from other donors' samples. CDR3 loop: CASSQGIDSSSQETQYF. The CDR3 DNA reads as TGCGCCAGCAGCCAAGGAATAGACAGCTCATCCCAAGAGACCCAGTACTTC.